Listed here is a single T cell receptor (beta chain). Antigen specificity is unknown. The data were obtained in a study of PD-1 blockade in classical Hodgkin lymphoma. Study overall: The patients were dosed with nivolumab 3 mg/kg, infused intravenously every 2 weeks. Study-wide results and caveats: Exclusion removed patients who began nivolumab under 1 year after ASCT.

Each and every patient relapsed after autologous stem cell transplantation, and patients got differing brentuximab vedotin exposure. Assay used: immunoSEQ multiplex PCR; TCRdb lists only in-frame clones, some missing. The table has about 26,000 clones, around 80% seen once; the top ten hold around a tenth. Germline V CDR1 and CDR2: MDHEN, SYDVKM. The trim removed 4 bases at V and 8 bases at J, leaving 14 bases unmatched. This CDR3 contains 16 residues. V gene TRBV28 combines with J gene TRBJ1-2; 9 bases are a match to TRBD1. The sample consisted of peripheral blood mononuclear cells (PBMCs), taken before the second cycle of nivolumab. The origin of this receptor is a human donor with classical Hodgkin lymphoma. The CDR3 nucleotides are TGTGCCAGCAGTTATAAAACAGGGGGCGGAATTTTAGGCTACACCTTC. Its protein product is CASSYKTGGGILGYTF.